This T cell receptor (beta chain) was identified during a study of human T cells and chemical hapten exposure. Study-wide background: Alopecia universalis, totalis or areata was present in patients who were mostly female. Study outcomes and limitations: The donors suffered from alopecia, so their immune response may not match that of healthy people.

Documented time point: pre-sensitization, week 0. Documented treatment: therapeutic diphenylcyclopropenone sensitization with weekly scalp DPC. In germline, CDR1 is MGHRA, CDR2 YSYEKL. This CDR3 comprises 15 residues. V trimming: 0 bases; J trimming: 3 bases; junction bases outside the gene matches: 2. Details on this clonotype: Its antigen is undetermined.

As processed by the authors: Sample TCR counts, which ranged from 23,224 to 690,600, had a median of approximately 95,000. One entry per CDR3 protein results from TCRdb running MiXCR on the RACE reads. TCRdb's processing, not the study's, gives the V and J calls here. The sample lists 250,000 to 300,000 distinct CDR3 sequences, over 7.5% seen once, with roughly 1.2% in the top ten. This sample comprised whole blood, obtained in connection with sensitization to the hapten diphenylcyclopropenone (DPC). The rearrangement uses TRBV4-1 and TRBJ2-3; 8 nucleotides line up with TRBD1. The TCR comes from a man aged 18-30 years with alopecia areata. Some clones in this sample may be carry-over from other donors' samples. CDR3 loop: CASSQDGTGTDTQYF. In DNA, the CDR3 is TGCGCCAGCAGCCAAGATGGGACAGGAACAGATACGCAGTATTTT.